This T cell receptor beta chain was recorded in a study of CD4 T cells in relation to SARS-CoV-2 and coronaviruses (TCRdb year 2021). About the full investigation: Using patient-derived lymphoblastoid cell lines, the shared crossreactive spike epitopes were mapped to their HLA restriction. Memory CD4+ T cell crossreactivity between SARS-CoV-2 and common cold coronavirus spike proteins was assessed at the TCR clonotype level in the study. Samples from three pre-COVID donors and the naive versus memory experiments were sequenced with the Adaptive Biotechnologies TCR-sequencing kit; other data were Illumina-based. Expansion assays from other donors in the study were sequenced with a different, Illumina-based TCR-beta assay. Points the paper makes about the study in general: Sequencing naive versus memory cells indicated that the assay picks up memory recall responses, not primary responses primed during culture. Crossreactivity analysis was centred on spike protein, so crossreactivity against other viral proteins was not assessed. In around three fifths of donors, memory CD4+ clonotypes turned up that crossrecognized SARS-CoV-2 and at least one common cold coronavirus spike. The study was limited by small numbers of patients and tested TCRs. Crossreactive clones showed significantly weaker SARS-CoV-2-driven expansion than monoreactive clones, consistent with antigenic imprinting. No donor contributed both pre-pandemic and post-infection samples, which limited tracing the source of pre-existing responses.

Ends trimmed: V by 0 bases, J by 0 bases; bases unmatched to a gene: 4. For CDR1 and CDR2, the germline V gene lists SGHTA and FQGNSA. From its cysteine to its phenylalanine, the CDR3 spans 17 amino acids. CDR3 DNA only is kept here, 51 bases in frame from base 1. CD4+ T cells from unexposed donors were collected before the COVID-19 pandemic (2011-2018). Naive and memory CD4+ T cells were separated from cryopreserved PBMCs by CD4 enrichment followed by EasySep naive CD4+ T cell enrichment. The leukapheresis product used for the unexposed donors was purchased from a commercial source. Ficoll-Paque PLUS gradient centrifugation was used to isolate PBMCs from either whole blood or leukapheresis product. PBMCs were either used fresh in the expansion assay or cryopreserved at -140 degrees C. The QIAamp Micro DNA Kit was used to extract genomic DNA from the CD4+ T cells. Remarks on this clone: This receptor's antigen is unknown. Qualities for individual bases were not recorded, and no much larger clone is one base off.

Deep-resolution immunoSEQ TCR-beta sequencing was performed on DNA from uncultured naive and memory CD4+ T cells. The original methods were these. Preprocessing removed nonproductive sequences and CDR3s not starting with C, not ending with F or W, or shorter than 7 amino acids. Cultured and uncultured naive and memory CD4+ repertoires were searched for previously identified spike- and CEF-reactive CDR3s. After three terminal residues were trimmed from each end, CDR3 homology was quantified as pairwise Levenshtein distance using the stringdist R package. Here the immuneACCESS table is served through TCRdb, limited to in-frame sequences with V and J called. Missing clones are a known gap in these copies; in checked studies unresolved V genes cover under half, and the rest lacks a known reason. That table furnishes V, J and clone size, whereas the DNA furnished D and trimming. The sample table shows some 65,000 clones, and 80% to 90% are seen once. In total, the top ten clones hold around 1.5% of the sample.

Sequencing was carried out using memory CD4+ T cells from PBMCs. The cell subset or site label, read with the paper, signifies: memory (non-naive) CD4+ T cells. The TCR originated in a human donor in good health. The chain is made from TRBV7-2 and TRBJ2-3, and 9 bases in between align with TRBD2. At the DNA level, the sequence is TGTGCCAGCAGCTTAGCGCCTAGCGGGGCGAGCACAGATACGCAGTATTTT. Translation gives CASSLAPSGASTDTQYF.